The rows below give T cell receptor beta chains drawn from one sample of a study of technical replicates of blood from a few donors. Measured with immunoSEQ multiplex PCR; TCRdb has only the in-frame clones, and not every one. This table has around 100,000 clones, 85% to 95% appearing once. Sequencing was done on a sample of T cells isolated from PBMCs. Receptors were obtained from a human donor in good health. CDR3s include the opening cysteine and the closing phenylalanine or tryptophan. The D gene is left open where the match is weak. Expanded clones are given a class, and other clones once, few, many or no size at all.

j_call,d_call,v_call,clone_size,cdr3_aa,cdr3_nt
TRBJ1-1,-,TRBV6-5,-,CASSYYAVNTEAFF,TGTGCCAGCAGTTACTATGCAGTGAACACTGAAGCTTTCTTT
TRBJ1-2,-,TRBV5-6,-,CASSLADSLYYGYTF,TGTGCCAGCAGCTTGGCAGACAGCCTATACTATGGCTACACCTTC
TRBJ2-2,TRBD2,TRBV28,-,CASVFRTSGRPGELFF,TGTGCCAGCGTCTTTAGGACTAGCGGTAGGCCCGGGGAGCTGTTTTTT
TRBJ2-2,-,TRBV11-3,-,CASSLAAPGELFF,TGTGCCAGCAGCTTAGCAGCGCCCGGGGAGCTGTTTTTT
TRBJ2-1,TRBD2,TRBV7-6,-,CASSLAFGLAGVDEQFF,TGTGCCAGCAGCTTAGCTTTTGGGCTAGCGGGAGTAGACGAGCAGTTCTTC
TRBJ2-7,TRBD2,TRBV15,once,CATSRGPLTSGYEQYF,TGTGCCACCAGCAGAGGTCCACTGACTAGCGGGTACGAGCAGTACTTC
TRBJ1-5,-,TRBV21-1,-,CASSPLWGEPQHF,TGTGCCAGCAGCCCCCTCTGGGGGGAGCCCCAGCATTTT
TRBJ2-3,-,TRBV27,-,CASSLLTSTSTDTQYF,TGTGCCAGCAGTTTACTCACTAGTACCTCCACAGATACGCAGTATTTT
TRBJ2-2,-,TRBV28,-,CASNFGETGELFF,TGTGCCAGCAATTTCGGGGAAACCGGGGAGCTGTTTTTT
TRBJ1-1,TRBD1,TRBV5-4,-,CASSGQGNTEAFF,TGTGCCAGTTCTGGACAGGGGAACACTGAAGCTTTCTTT
TRBJ2-7,-,TRBV11-2,-,CASSLFGYEQYF,TGTGCCAGCAGCTTGTTCGGTTACGAGCAGTACTTC
TRBJ2-2,TRBD1,TRBV11-1,-,CASSSTDRVRELFF,TGTGCCAGCAGCTCTACCGACAGGGTTCGGGAGCTGTTTTTT
TRBJ1-1,-,TRBV19,few,CASSLGNIEAFF,TGTGCCAGTAGTTTAGGTAATATTGAAGCTTTCTTT
TRBJ2-1,TRBD2,TRBV4-3,-,CASSQSGLAGVWEQFF,TGCGCCAGCAGCCAATCTGGACTAGCGGGAGTGTGGGAGCAGTTCTTC
TRBJ1-5,TRBD1,TRBV28,-,CASSFIRQGGNQPQHF,TGTGCCAGCAGTTTCATTAGACAGGGAGGTAATCAGCCCCAGCATTTT
TRBJ1-1,TRBD1,TRBV7-9,-,CASSIGTGGTMNTEAFF,TGTGCCAGCAGCATCGGGACAGGGGGCACTATGAACACTGAAGCTTTCTTT
TRBJ1-1,-,TRBV19,-,CASSERNTEAFF,TGTGCCAGTAGCGAGAGGAACACTGAAGCTTTCTTT
TRBJ2-3,-,TRBV7-2,-,CASSLFSYSTDTQYF,TGTGCCAGCAGCTTGTTTAGCTATAGCACAGATACGCAGTATTTT
TRBJ1-2,TRBD1,TRBV6-5,once,CASSLGTGGAYGYTF,TGTGCCAGCAGCCTCGGGACAGGGGGTGCCTATGGCTACACCTTC
TRBJ1-2,TRBD1,TRBV12-5,-,CASGSPRDRGLYGYTF,TGTGCTAGTGGTTCCCCCCGGGACAGGGGGCTCTATGGCTACACCTTC
TRBJ2-2,-,TRBV25-1,-,CASSEFGNTGELFF,TGTGCCAGCAGTGAATTCGGGAACACCGGGGAGCTGTTTTTT
TRBJ2-1,TRBD2,TRBV6-1,-,CASSEAGREGHNEQFF,TGTGCCAGCAGTGAAGCGGGGCGGGAGGGCCACAATGAGCAGTTCTTC
TRBJ2-1,TRBD2,TRBV9,-,CASSVGRAGVGEQFF,TGTGCCAGCAGCGTAGGGCGGGCGGGAGTGGGTGAGCAGTTCTTC
TRBJ1-5,-,TRBV14,-,CASSQKSREGPLYRNQPQHF,TGTGCCAGCAGCCAGAAGTCGCGAGAGGGCCCCCTTTATCGCAATCAGCCCCAGCATTTT
TRBJ1-5,TRBD1,TRBV30,-,CAWKTGVDQPQHF,TGTGCCTGGAAGACAGGGGTAGATCAGCCCCAGCATTTT
TRBJ2-2,-,TRBV18,-,CASSLLQDAGELFF,TGTGCCAGCTCGCTCTTACAGGATGCCGGGGAGCTGTTTTTT